This TCR beta chain was sequenced during a study of cytotoxic CD8 clonotypes in ibrutinib-treated CLL. Whole-study context: Partial response occurred in roughly 24 patients and complete response in 2; at median about 72 months, roughly 15 remained remitted and some 12 progressed.

Study-level results: Upon ibrutinib response clonality rose, and upon progression it fell back toward baseline. Once treatment began, public clonotypes, which were uncommon, contracted or stayed stable.

Losses at the gene ends were 6 bases for V and 0 bases for J; bases not matched to a gene: 6. Germline-derived CDR1 and CDR2 are MNHNY and SVGAGI (reference sequence). The CDR3 is made up of 15 amino acids. TCRdb's table, derived via immunoSEQ multiplex PCR, lists solely in-frame clones and lacks some. This table has about 270,000 clones, about 72% appearing once. To note about this clone: Its antigen is not known.

The receptor was isolated from a human donor with chronic lymphocytic leukemia. The J gene is TRBJ1-2, the V gene TRBV6-6; 8 bases match TRBD1. Here the sequenced sample was PBMCs, taken at disease progression, from a patient treated with ibrutinib. The DNA of the CDR3 is TGTGCCAGCAGCCCGGGCAGGGGGCCTAACTATGGCTACACCTTC. It codes for CASSPGRGPNYGYTF.